The 8 T cell receptor beta chains in this list originate from one sample, sequenced in a study of OX40 agonist ivuxolimab in advanced cancers. The data were produced by immunoSEQ multiplex PCR, yet TCRdb's version contains in-frame clones alone and is incomplete. Seen here are fewer than 90,000 clones, around 88% observed once, and the top ten hold about 0.76%. This sample comprised CD4+ or CD8+ T cells sorted from blood, obtained in a trial of the OX40 agonist ivuxolimab. The source is an adult with an advanced solid tumor such as melanoma, head and neck, liver or kidney cancer.

V usage is TRBV29-1 and J usage is TRBJ2-3; 9 bases match TRBD1. The CDR3 has 16 amino acids. With V trimmed by 7 bases and J by 4 bases, 15 bases remained unmatched. Germline CDR1 reads SQVTM; CDR2 reads ANQGSEA. CDR3 nucleotides: TGCAGCGCCGGCGGGGGACAGGGCCTTAGCCCAGATACGCAGTATTTT. Protein product: CSAGGGQGLSPDTQYF.

A single count supports this clone. The V and J genes are TRBV21-1 and TRBJ1-5; the D call TRBD1 from the table was never checked on the DNA. TRBV21-1 is assigned pseudogene status. The CDR3 runs 14 residues. In nucleotides, the CDR3 is TGTGCCAGCAGCATAAGGGCAGGGGAGCAGCCCCAGCATTTT. Protein sequence: CASSIRAGEQPQHF.

The chain carries TRBV29-1 and TRBJ2-7; 8 positions match TRBD1. CDR1 is SQVTM, CDR2 ANQGSEA, per germline. The CDR3 spans 13 residues. The V gene end was trimmed by 5 bases and the J gene end by 5 bases; junction bases not matched to a gene: 8. CDR3 bases: TGCAGCGTTCCAGGACAGGGATGGGACGAGCAGTACTTC. Protein product: CSVPGQGWDEQYF.

The CDR3 DNA reads TGTGCCAGCAGCTTACTTCTGGGGGTAGCCTACGAGCAGTACTTC. Its protein product is CASSLLLGVAYEQYF. The chain couples TRBV7-9 to TRBJ2-7; either TRBD1 or TRBD2 may supply D (5 bases each). CDR1 and CDR2 (germline): SEHNR, FQNEAQ (reference sequence). V was pared by 2 bases and J by 2 bases, with 13 bases between. This CDR3 contains 15 residues.

The chain couples TRBV19 to TRBJ2-2, with a tentative D call TRBD2 (6 bases). The CDR3 contains 14 residues. CDR1 and CDR2 from the germline V gene are LNHDA and SQIVND (reference sequence). V gave up 11 bases and J gave up 6 bases, with 19 bases separating them. CDR3 DNA sequence: TGTGCCGTCTCGAGACTAGGTGGTTCCGGGGAGCTGTTTTTT. It codes for CAVSRLGGSGELFF. Full variable domain (outside the CDR3, taken from reference TRBV19 and TRBJ2-2): DGGITQSPKYLFRKEGQNVTLSCEQNLNHDAMYWYRQDPGQGLRLIYYSQIVNDFQKGDIAEGYSVSREKKESFPLTVTSAQKNPTAFYLCAVSRLGGSGELFFGEGSRLTVL.

The rearrangement uses TRBV11-2 and TRBJ2-4; no reliable D call. Germline-derived CDR1 and CDR2 are SGHAT and FQNNGV. The CDR3 extends over 12 amino acids. Trimming left V 5 bases short and J 11 bases short, with 13 bases between. The CDR3 spells CASSLAERVQYF. DNA for the CDR3: TGTGCCAGCAGCCTCGCCGAACGGGTTCAGTACTTC.

The V gene is TRBV9, the J gene TRBJ2-5; 10 bases agree with TRBD2. This CDR3 region has 16 residues. CDR1 is SGDLS and CDR2 is YYNGEE in the germline V gene. J lost 5 bases, V lost 2 bases, and 9 bases had no gene match. Here the CDR3 DNA reads TGTGCCAGCAGCGTTCAAGCGGGAGGGGTTATTGAGACCCAGTACTTC. It encodes CASSVQAGGVIETQYF.

In its sample, this clone was seen once. The chain has TRBV28 and TRBJ2-7; tentative D call: TRBD2 (6 bases). V shed 6 bases and J shed 1 base, with 10 bases lying between them. The germline CDR1 and CDR2 sequences are MDHEN and SYDVKM. The CDR3 spans 13 residues. The CDR3 DNA sequence: TGTGCCAGCAGGTCCGGGGGATCCTACGAGCAGTACTTC. Translated, it gives CASRSGGSYEQYF.